Listed below are T cell receptor beta chains from one sample, sequenced in a study of T cell clonotyping in hematopoietic cell transplantation. Libraries were prepared by immunoSEQ multiplex PCR; TCRdb keeps only in-frame clonotypes and omits some of them. Among about 41,000 clones listed, roughly 96% were seen once. Sequences were obtained from peripheral blood mononuclear cells. The receptor set was obtained from a man aged 30 to 45 in good health. Some clones in this sample may be carry-over from other donors' samples. The conserved cysteine and the conserved F or W are not part of the CDR3 here.

cdr3_aa j_call v_call
ASSTSGSRHTQY TRBJ2-3 TRBV6-5
ATSRDNTGLNEQF TRBJ2-1 TRBV15
ASSVIQLARKEY TRBJ2-3 TRBV2
ASSQGTGELNIQY TRBJ2-4 TRBV4-2
ASSSTGEAF TRBJ1-1 TRBV6-5
ASSEVGQGEAF TRBJ1-1 TRBV6-1
AASRDRDLGEQY TRBJ2-7 TRBV6-5
ASSDRGVNGYT TRBJ1-2 TRBV5-4
ASSLGAQSKETQY TRBJ2-5 TRBV11-3
AWRQVAYEAF TRBJ1-1 TRBV30
ASSPGQGVGNTEAF TRBJ1-1 TRBV7-9
ASSWMAGGDNEQF TRBJ2-1 TRBV7-8
ASSLWSRAF TRBJ1-1 TRBV7-9
ASSPVGQEGERTEAF TRBJ1-1 TRBV13
ASSLEETQY TRBJ2-5 TRBV5-1
ASSEREEGYGYT TRBJ1-2 TRBV25-1